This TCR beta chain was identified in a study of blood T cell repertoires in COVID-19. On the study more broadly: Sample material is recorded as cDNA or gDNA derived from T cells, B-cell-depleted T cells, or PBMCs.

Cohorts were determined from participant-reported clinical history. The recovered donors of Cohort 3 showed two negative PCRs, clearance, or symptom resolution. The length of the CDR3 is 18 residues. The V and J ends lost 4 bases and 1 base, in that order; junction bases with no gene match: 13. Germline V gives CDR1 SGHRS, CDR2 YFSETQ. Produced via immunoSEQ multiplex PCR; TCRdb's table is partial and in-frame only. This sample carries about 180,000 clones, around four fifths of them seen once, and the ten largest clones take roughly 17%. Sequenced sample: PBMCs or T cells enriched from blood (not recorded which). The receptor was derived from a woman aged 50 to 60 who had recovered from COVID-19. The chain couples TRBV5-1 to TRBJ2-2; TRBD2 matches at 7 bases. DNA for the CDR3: TGCGCCAGCAGCCCCCTCCCCCCTAGCGGAGTGAACACCGGGGAGCTGTTTTTT. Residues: CASSPLPPSGVNTGELFF.